Described below is a single T cell receptor (beta chain) sequence and its context. The data stem from a study of blood T cell repertoires in COVID-19. Germline loops: CDR1 SGHTA, CDR2 FQGNSA. V gave up 0 bases and J gave up 7 bases, with 9 bases separating them. The CDR3 length is 14 residues. Profiled with immunoSEQ multiplex PCR; TCRdb holds only in-frame clones, not every one. The table has roughly 100,000 clones, about three quarters seen once. The V gene is TRBV7-2, the J gene TRBJ1-4; D uncertain. The sequence derives from a man older than 75 with acute or convalescent COVID-19. Sequenced material: peripheral blood. CDR3 loop: CASSLARSGEKLFF. CDR3 coding DNA: TGTGCCAGCAGCTTAGCGAGGTCGGGTGAAAAACTGTTTTTT. Based on the CDR3 plus reference TRBV7-2 and TRBJ1-4, the full variable domain is GAGVSQSPSNKVTEKGKDVELRCDPISGHTALYWYRQSLGQGLEFLIYFQGNSAPDKSGLPSDRFSAERTGGSVSTLTIQRTQQEDSAVYLCASSLARSGEKLFFGSGTQLSVL.